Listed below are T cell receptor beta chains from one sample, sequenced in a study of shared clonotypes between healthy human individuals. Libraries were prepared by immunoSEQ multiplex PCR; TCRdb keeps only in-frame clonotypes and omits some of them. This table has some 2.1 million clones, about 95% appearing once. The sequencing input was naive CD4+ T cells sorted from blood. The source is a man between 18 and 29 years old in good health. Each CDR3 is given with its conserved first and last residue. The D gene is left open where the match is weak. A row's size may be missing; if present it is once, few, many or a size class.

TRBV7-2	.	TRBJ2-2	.	TGTGCCAGCAGCTTACCGGTTCCCGGGGAGCTGTTTTTT	CASSLPVPGELFF
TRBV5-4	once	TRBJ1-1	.	TGTGCCAGCAGCTTGCGGGAGAATGAAGCTTTCTTT	CASSLRENEAFF
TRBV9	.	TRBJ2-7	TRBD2	TGTGCCAGCAGCGTAGTTGGGACTAGCGGCTCCGAGCAGTACTTC	CASSVVGTSGSEQYF
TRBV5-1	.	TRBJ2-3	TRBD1	TGCGCCAGCAGCTTGCTACAGGGGCCAGATACGCAGTATTTT	CASSLLQGPDTQYF
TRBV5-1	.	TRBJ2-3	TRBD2	TGCGCCAGCAGCGACCGACTAGCGGGAGCCGCAGATACGCAGTATTTT	CASSDRLAGAADTQYF
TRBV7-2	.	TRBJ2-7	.	TGTGCCAGCAGATTCGGGGAAATTGACGAGCAGTACTTC	CASRFGEIDEQYF
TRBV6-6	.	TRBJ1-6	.	TGTGCCAGCGGGGATGGTAGGGGAACCTATAATTCACCCCTCCACTTT	CASGDGRGTYNSPLHF
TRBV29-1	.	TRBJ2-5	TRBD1	TGCAGCGTTGACACCGGACAGGGAGTCTTGCAAGAGACCCAGTACTTC	CSVDTGQGVLQETQYF
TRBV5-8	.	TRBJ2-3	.	TGTGCCAGCAGCTTGGGACATAGCACAGATACGCAGTATTTT	CASSLGHSTDTQYF
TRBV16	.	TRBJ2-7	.	TGTGCCAGCAGCCAATCGGCCAAGCAGTACTTC	CASSQSAKQYF
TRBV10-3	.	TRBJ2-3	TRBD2	TGTGCCATCAGTGAGTTGTCTAGCGGGAGCGATACGCAGTATTTT	CAISELSSGSDTQYF